The 18 T cell receptor beta chains presented below share a single source sample, sequenced in a study of blood T cell repertoires in COVID-19. Sequencing was performed with immunoSEQ multiplex PCR; in TCRdb, only in-frame clones are kept and a portion is missing. The table lists tens of thousands of clones, 70% to 90% of them singletons. The specimen sequenced was peripheral blood. Every receptor here comes from a man in his 60s with acute or convalescent COVID-19.

V usage is TRBV3-1 (or the pseudogene TRBV3-2) and J usage is TRBJ2-7; the D gene is possibly TRBD1 (6 bases). This CDR3 contains 12 residues. The ends were cut back, 2 bases at V and 7 bases at J, with 9 bases in the middle. Germline V gene data show CDR1 as LGHDT and CDR2 as YNNKEL (reference sequence). The CDR3 protein is CASSQRGFEQYF. CDR3 DNA: TGTGCCAGCAGCCAAAGGGGGTTTGAGCAGTACTTC.

V and J are TRBV14 and TRBJ2-7, with 10 bases lining up with TRBD1. V was pared by 6 bases and J by 1 base, with 6 bases of the junction left unmatched. The CDR3 sequence is 15 residues long. Germline CDR1 and CDR2: SGHDN and FVKESK. The CDR3 loop is CASSRPGQGSYEQYF. CDR3 in DNA: TGTGCCAGCAGTAGGCCGGGACAGGGGTCCTACGAGCAGTACTTC.

The rearrangement joins TRBV5-7 to TRBJ1-2; D is undetermined. TRBV5-7 is an ORF for which the function is uncertain. Trimming shortened V by 0 bases and J by 2 bases, and 14 bases separated the two germline ends. The CDR3 covers 16 residues. CDR3 residues: CASSLGHQTLNYGYTF. Here the CDR3 DNA reads TGTGCCAGCAGCTTGGGACACCAAACACTCAACTATGGCTACACCTTC.

The CDR3 sequence is CSASLTGPNQPQHF. The CDR3 DNA follows: TGCAGTGCTAGTCTGACAGGGCCTAATCAGCCCCAGCATTTT. The chain combines TRBV20-1 with TRBJ1-5; TRBD1 matches 7 bases. V lost 3 bases and J lost 4; bases outside the gene matches: 6. Germline V gene lookup returns CDR1 DFQATT and CDR2 SNEGSKA (reference sequence). The CDR3 consists of 14 residues.

This chain uses TRBV7-9 with TRBJ1-6, with TRBD1 matching over 7 bases. The CDR3 length is 14 residues. From germline, CDR1 is SEHNR and CDR2 FQNEAQ (reference sequence). After removal of 5 bases from V and 7 bases from J, the junction contained 5 bases not matched to a gene. For the CDR3, the DNA is TGTGCCAGCAGCCTCGAACAGGGGAATTCACCCCTCCACTTT. Translated: CASSLEQGNSPLHF.

V gene TRBV5-4 combines with J gene TRBJ1-2; 10 bases map to TRBD1. The CDR3 sequence is 14 residues long. V gave up 4 bases and J gave up 2 bases; unmatched junction bases: 2. CDR1 SGHNT and CDR2 YYREEE come from the germline V gene (reference sequence). In nucleotides, the CDR3 is TGTGCCAGCAGCACGGGACAGGGGAACTATGGCTACACCTTC. Translating gives CASSTGQGNYGYTF.

The chain combines TRBV5-1 with TRBJ2-3; 9 bases align to TRBD1. This CDR3 is built from 16 residues. Germline V gene lookup returns CDR1 SGHRS and CDR2 YFSETQ. V was clipped by 4 bases and J by 1 base; unmatched bases: 7. Here the CDR3 reads CASSLETGGGTDTQYF. Here the CDR3 DNA reads TGCGCCAGCAGCCTGGAAACAGGGGGCGGCACAGATACGCAGTATTTT.

The table lists this clone with a count of one. The rearrangement links TRBV5-1 to TRBJ2-3, with D tentatively TRBD1 (7 bases). CDR1 SGHRS and CDR2 YFSETQ come from the germline V gene. The CDR3 length is 18 residues. V dropped 0 bases and J dropped 5 bases, with 22 bases sitting between them. CDR3 DNA: TGCGCCAGCAGCTTGGACCACAAGGGGGCGGGGAGTGGAGATACGCAGTATTTT. It yields the protein CASSLDHKGAGSGDTQYF.

V gene TRBV5-4 combines with J gene TRBJ2-4; TRBD2 might be the D (5 bases). The CDR3 runs to 18 residues. Deletions cut 5 bases from V and 4 bases from J, with 25 bases between. CDR1 and CDR2 (germline): SGHNT, YYREEE (reference sequence). CDR3 in amino acids: CASRTRGIIPIKKNIQYF. The CDR3 DNA reads TGTGCCAGCAGGACCCGGGGTATCATTCCCATTAAAAAAAACATTCAGTACTTC.

The rearrangement uses TRBV29-1 and TRBJ2-2; maybe TRBD2 (7 bases). The CDR3 contains 14 residues. Germline V gives CDR1 SQVTM, CDR2 ANQGSEA. V lost 3 bases, J lost 3 bases, and 11 bases lay in between. CDR3 amino acids: CSVEGGADTGELFF. CDR3 in DNA: TGCAGCGTTGAGGGGGGGGCTGACACCGGGGAGCTGTTTTTT.

The V gene is TRBV18, the J gene TRBJ2-1; tentatively, D is TRBD2 (7 bases). This CDR3 is built from 17 residues. Between the trimmed V and J ends, which lost 3 bases and 3 bases, there was a span of 18 bases. Per the germline V gene, CDR1 is KGHSH and CDR2 is LQKENI. The CDR3 loop is CASSPEQGGIFYNEQFF. The CDR3 region has the DNA TGTGCCAGCTCACCGGAACAGGGAGGGATTTTCTACAATGAGCAGTTCTTC.

The chain links TRBV9 to TRBJ1-1; TRBD1 aligns across 8 bases. V was clipped by 2 bases and J by 2 bases; unmatched bases: 14. This CDR3 region has 18 residues. Germline V gives CDR1 SGDLS, CDR2 YYNGEE. The CDR3 reads CASSVLTGTGAPNTEAFF. In DNA form, the CDR3 reads TGTGCCAGCAGCGTCCTCACCGGGACAGGCGCTCCAAACACTGAAGCTTTCTTT.

The chain combines TRBV2 with TRBJ1-6; D remains ambiguous. Deletions cut 0 bases from V and 9 bases from J, with 6 bases between. There are 13 residues in the CDR3. Germline V gene data show CDR1 as SNHLY and CDR2 as FYNNEI. The CDR3 DNA is TGTGCCAGCAGTGAAGCTTTCGGTTCACCCCTCCACTTT. Translating it yields CASSEAFGSPLHF.

This clone appeared once. V gene TRBV7-9 combines with J gene TRBJ1-2; 8 bases are shared with TRBD1. Per the germline V gene, CDR1 is SEHNR and CDR2 is FQNEAQ (reference sequence). V shed 1 base, J shed 12 bases, and the junction held 4 bases outside the gene matches. This CDR3 contains 12 residues. The CDR3 here is CASSLGTGRNTF. DNA of the CDR3: TGTGCCAGCAGCTTAGGGACAGGGAGGAACACCTTC.

This chain links TRBV11-2 with TRBJ1-2, with a possible D match to TRBD1 (5 bases). Germline lookup yields CDR1 SGHAT and CDR2 FQNNGV. Trimming took off 1 base at V and 6 bases at J, with 15 bases between the two ends. The CDR3 length is 15 residues. DNA of the CDR3: TGTGCCAGCAGCTTAGGGACAAAGGGATCGGATGGCTACACCTTC. Its translation is CASSLGTKGSDGYTF.

Here the CDR3 DNA reads TGTGCCAGCAGCACAGGACAGGGGAACACCGGGGAGCTGTTTTTT. Translated, it gives CASSTGQGNTGELFF. This chain connects TRBV7-9 to TRBJ2-2, with 8 positions matching TRBD1. Unmatched junction bases numbered 3, after V lost 5 bases and J lost 1 base. The CDR3 covers 15 residues. CDR1 is SEHNR and CDR2 is FQNEAQ in the germline V gene (reference sequence).

This clone has more than one count but fewer than ten. The chain uses TRBV7-9 and TRBJ1-2; the D is unclear. Germline V CDR1 and CDR2: SEHNR, FQNEAQ (reference sequence). V dropped 5 bases and J dropped 0 bases, with 4 bases sitting between them. The CDR3 consists of 12 residues. The CDR3 region has the DNA TGTGCCAGCAGCCAATCTAACTATGGCTACACCTTC. It encodes CASSQSNYGYTF.

This clone has just a few counts. The V gene is TRBV7-2, the J gene TRBJ1-4; 8 nucleotides agree with TRBD1. CDR1 and CDR2 (germline): SGHTA, FQGNSA. The junction had 10 bases not matched to a gene; V was cut back by 1 base and J by 6 bases. The CDR3 runs 17 residues. The CDR3 nucleotides read TGTGCCAGCAGCTTAGGACCCCCCAGGGGGCCTGATGAAAAACTGTTTTTT. It encodes CASSLGPPRGPDEKLFF. The variable domain in full, with the rest retrieved from reference TRBV7-2 and TRBJ1-4, is GAGVSQSPSNKVTEKGKDVELRCDPISGHTALYWYRQSLGQGLEFLIYFQGNSAPDKSGLPSDRFSAERTGGSVSTLTIQRTQQEDSAVYLCASSLGPPRGPDEKLFFGSGTQLSVL.